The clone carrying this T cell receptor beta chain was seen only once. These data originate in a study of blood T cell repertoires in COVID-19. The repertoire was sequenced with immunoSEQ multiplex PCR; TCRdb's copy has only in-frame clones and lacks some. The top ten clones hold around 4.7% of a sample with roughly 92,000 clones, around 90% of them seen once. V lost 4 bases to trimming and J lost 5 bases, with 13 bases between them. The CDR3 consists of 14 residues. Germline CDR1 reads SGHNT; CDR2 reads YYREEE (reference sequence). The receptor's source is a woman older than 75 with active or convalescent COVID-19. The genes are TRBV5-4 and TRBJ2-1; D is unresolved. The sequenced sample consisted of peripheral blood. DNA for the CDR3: TGTGCCAGCAGCCTCCCCAGCGCGAACAATGAGCAGTTCTTC. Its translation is CASSLPSANNEQFF.